This passage covers 29 T cell receptor beta chains from one sample sequenced in a study of identical twins. TCRdb re-derived calls from the 5' RACE reads in MiXCR, one entry per CDR3 protein. The sample includes fewer than 900,000 distinct CDR3 sequences, roughly 18% seen only once; the top ten take less than 15%. This same sample was also part of a study on T cells expressing NK-cell markers.

The material sequenced was PBMCs. These receptors came from a woman aged 18-29 years in good health.

The rearrangement joins TRBV10-3 to TRBJ1-2; 9 bases are shared with TRBD1. J gave up 4 bases and V 5 bases, and 8 bases lay outside the gene matches. Germline assignment: CDR1 ENHRY and CDR2 SYGVKD. This CDR3 spans 15 amino acids. CDR3 amino acids: CAISPPGQGFYGYTF. In DNA, the CDR3 is TGTGCCATCAGTCCCCCGGGACAGGGATTCTATGGCTACACCTTC.

There are a few counts of this clonotype. This chain connects TRBV5-1 to TRBJ2-1; D is undetermined. Trimming took 5 bases from V and 8 from J, leaving 23 bases between them. The CDR3 covers 16 residues. Per the germline V gene, CDR1 is SGHRS and CDR2 is YFSETQ. This chain's CDR3 is CASSQLPRPASDEQFF. DNA of the CDR3: TGCGCCAGCAGTCAACTTCCCCGTCCCGCGTCGGATGAGCAGTTCTTC.

The DNA of the CDR3 is TGTGCCAGCAGTTCCCGCGCGAGACTCAATGAGCAGTTCTTC. Its translation: CASSSRARLNEQFF. V and J are TRBV28 and TRBJ2-1; D gene uncertain. The germline CDR1 and CDR2 sequences are MDHEN and SYDVKM. V shed 4 bases and J shed 6 bases, with 13 bases lying between them. The CDR3 covers 14 residues.

In this sample, this clonotype turned up a few times. The chain links TRBV2 to TRBJ2-7; perhaps TRBD2 as D (6 bases). The germline V gene has CDR1 SNHLY and CDR2 FYNNEI. Trimming pared 9 bases from V and 4 bases from J, leaving 16 bases between. The CDR3 is 13 amino acids. The CDR3 is CASLPPAGYEQYF. In DNA, the CDR3 is TGTGCCAGTCTGCCTCCCGCGGGGTACGAGCAGTACTTC.

This clonotype has just a few counts. The chain joins TRBV5-1 to TRBJ1-5; no reliable D call. This CDR3 is built from 14 residues. Deletions cut 4 bases from V and 6 bases from J, with 14 bases between. CDR1 SGHRS and CDR2 YFSETQ come from the germline V gene. CDR3 residues: CASSREGGPQPQHF. The DNA of the CDR3 is TGCGCCAGCAGCCGAGAGGGTGGACCTCAGCCCCAGCATTTT.

V gene TRBV9 combines with J gene TRBJ2-1, with D unclear. This CDR3 comprises 13 residues. The V gene lost 1 base and the J gene lost 9 bases, with 11 bases spanning the gap. CDR1 and CDR2 from the germline V gene are SGDLS and YYNGEE. CDR3 in DNA: TGTGCCAGCAGCGTACCCCCCCAACCTGAGCAGTTCTTC. Translation: CASSVPPQPEQFF.

The genes are TRBV6-1 and TRBJ1-2; tentative D call: TRBD1 (5 bases). Germline lookup yields CDR1 MNHNS and CDR2 SASEGT. V gave up 5 bases and J gave up 4 bases, with 17 bases separating them. The CDR3 is made up of 15 amino acids. CDR3 DNA sequence: TGTGCCAGCAGTCGGATAAAGGACACCTTCTATGGCTACACCTTC. Its translation: CASSRIKDTFYGYTF.

This clonotype was detected a few times. The rearrangement links TRBV21-1 to TRBJ2-2; the listed D gene, TRBD2, was not tested against the DNA. TRBV21-1 counts as a pseudogene. CDR3 size: 18 residues. The CDR3, as DNA: TGTGCCAGCAGCCACAGAGGCAGGGCCACCTCGAACACCGGGGAGCTGTTTTTT. Translation gives CASSHRGRATSNTGELFF.

The sample holds a few counts of this clonotype. V and J are TRBV7-2 and TRBJ2-7, with D maybe TRBD2 (5 bases). The V and J ends lost 7 bases and 2 bases respectively, with 15 bases between them. CDR1 is SGHTA, CDR2 FQGNSA, per germline. This CDR3 spans 14 amino acids. CDR3 loop: CASMSGIGPYEQYF. The CDR3 nucleotides are TGTGCCAGCATGTCCGGGATAGGACCCTACGAGCAGTACTTC.

The rearrangement links TRBV10-3 to TRBJ1-3; a possible D gene is TRBD1 (5 bases). There are 16 residues in the CDR3. The ends were cut back, 2 bases at V and 4 bases at J, with 15 bases in the middle. CDR1 is ENHRY, CDR2 SYGVKD, per germline. The CDR3 sequence is CAISEHGDVRGNTIYF. The CDR3 nucleotides read TGTGCCATCAGTGAGCACGGGGACGTGAGGGGAAACACCATATATTTT.

This clonotype occurred many times. V and J are TRBV6-1 and TRBJ2-3; D gene uncertain. This CDR3 has 15 amino acids. CDR1 is MNHNS and CDR2 is SASEGT in the germline V gene. The V end was cut by 8 bases, the J end by 5 bases, with 20 bases between. CDR3 region: CASRPPGWLVDTQYF. As DNA, the CDR3 is TGTGCCAGCCGCCCCCCCGGGTGGTTGGTAGATACGCAGTATTTT.

This clonotype was counted a few times. The V call is TRBV9, the J call TRBJ2-1, with 10 bases identical to TRBD2. Germline V CDR1 and CDR2: SGDLS, YYNGEE. There are 15 residues in the CDR3. The V and J ends lost 3 bases and 5 bases, in that order; junction bases with no gene match: 5. This CDR3 is CASSAGLAVHNEQFF. CDR3 nucleotides: TGTGCCAGCAGCGCTGGACTAGCGGTACACAATGAGCAGTTCTTC.

This rearrangement joins TRBV12-3 or TRBV12-4 to TRBJ2-5, with 10 bases that match TRBD1. The CDR3 is made up of 14 amino acids. V trimming: 5 bases; J trimming: 9 bases; junction bases outside the gene matches: 9. The CDR3 spells CASSKGQGTWAQYF. The DNA of the CDR3 is TGTGCCAGCAGTAAGGGACAGGGGACTTGGGCCCAGTACTTC.

This clonotype came up a few times. The chain couples TRBV7-9 to TRBJ2-1; D is ambiguous. Germline CDR1 reads SEHNR; CDR2 reads FQNEAQ (reference sequence). V lost 0 bases and J 5 bases, leaving 11 bases between the germline ends. CDR3 size: 15 residues. As DNA, the CDR3 is TGTGCCAGCAGCTTAGCTAGCAGTTCTAACAATGAGCAGTTCTTC. This sequence encodes CASSLASSSNNEQFF.

This chain uses TRBV20-1 with TRBJ2-7; weak D call: TRBD1 (5 bases). Trimming removed 2 bases at V and 6 bases at J, with 8 bases between. This CDR3 spans 11 amino acids. Germline V CDR1 and CDR2: DFQATT, SNEGSKA (reference sequence). CDR3 sequence (DNA): TGCAGTGCTAGAAAAGGGGTCGAGCAGTACTTC. Translating it yields CSARKGVEQYF.

Only a few counts were recorded for this clonotype. This chain connects TRBV5-1 to TRBJ2-5; maybe TRBD1 (6 bases). From germline, CDR1 is SGHRS and CDR2 YFSETQ. The V and J ends lost 0 bases and 3 bases respectively, with 9 bases between them. There are 14 residues in the CDR3. The CDR3 loop reads CASSLGGHEETQYF. The CDR3 DNA reads TGCGCCAGCAGCTTGGGGGGACATGAAGAGACCCAGTACTTC.

This chain connects TRBV10-3 to TRBJ2-1, with D perhaps matching TRBD2 (6 bases). This CDR3 comprises 12 residues. CDR1 and CDR2 from the germline V gene are ENHRY and SYGVKD. Trimming pared 4 bases from V and 12 bases from J, leaving 13 bases between. The CDR3 spells CAISVWRDGQFF. CDR3 DNA: TGTGCCATCAGTGTCTGGCGGGATGGGCAGTTCTTC.

The chain is built from TRBV12-3 or TRBV12-4 and TRBJ2-5; D is possibly TRBD2 (6 bases). The ends were cut back, 6 bases at V and 1 base at J, with 12 bases in the middle. The CDR3 extends over 14 amino acids. CDR3 loop: CASRLSGGQETQYF. The CDR3 nucleotides are TGTGCCAGCAGATTGTCCGGGGGCCAAGAGACCCAGTACTTC.

This clonotype was seen only a few times. The chain links TRBV5-5 to TRBJ2-1; D is perhaps TRBD1 (5 bases). V was trimmed by 2 bases and J by 6 bases, leaving 12 bases between them. The length of the CDR3 is 14 residues. The V gene's germline CDR1 is SGHKS and CDR2 YYEKEE (reference sequence). The CDR3 is CASSFVSTANEQFF. CDR3 bases: TGTGCCAGCAGCTTCGTTTCGACAGCCAATGAGCAGTTCTTC.

The chain is built from TRBV5-1 and TRBJ2-1, with D possibly being TRBD1 (5 bases). Trimming removed 5 bases at V and 5 bases at J, with 14 bases between. Germline V CDR1 and CDR2: SGHRS, YFSETQ. This CDR3 comprises 14 residues. CDR3 nucleotide sequence: TGCGCCAGCAGAGAACCAGGGAACGACAATGAGCAGTTCTTC. This encodes CASREPGNDNEQFF.

This clonotype turned up a few times. In nucleotides, the CDR3 is TGTGCCAGCAGCCCCCCCCTAGCGATCCATGAGCAGTTCTTC. As protein: CASSPPLAIHEQFF. The chain couples TRBV27 to TRBJ2-1; possibly TRBD2 for D (6 bases). Per germline, CDR1 MNHEY and CDR2 SMNVEV (reference sequence). The ends were cut back, 6 bases at V and 8 bases at J, with 17 bases in the middle. The CDR3 totals 14 residues.

This clonotype was counted between two and nine times. V usage is TRBV25-1 and J usage is TRBJ2-1, with D perhaps matching TRBD1 or TRBD2 (5 bases each). CDR1 and CDR2 from the germline V gene are MGHDK and SYGVNS. CDR3 length equals 15 residues. Deletions cut 2 bases from V and 5 bases from J, with 13 bases between. CDR3 in amino acids: CASSEPGKGDNEQFF. The CDR3 bases are TGTGCCAGCAGTGAACCGGGGAAAGGGGACAATGAGCAGTTCTTC.

This clonotype showed up just a few times. The CDR3 sequence: CASSVVSLAGGNNEQFF. DNA for the CDR3: TGTGCCAGCAGCGTAGTAAGCCTAGCGGGGGGAAACAATGAGCAGTTCTTC. This chain connects TRBV9 to TRBJ2-1; 11 bases are shared with TRBD2. The CDR3 spans 17 residues. The trim removed 0 bases at V and 5 bases at J, leaving 7 bases unmatched. Germline V lookup: CDR1 SGDLS, CDR2 YYNGEE.

The chain recombines TRBV12-3 or TRBV12-4 with TRBJ1-2; the match to TRBD1 covers 9 bases. The CDR3 loop spans 17 amino acids. V lost 5 bases to trimming and J lost 6 bases; unmatched junction nucleotides: 16. CDR3 sequence (DNA): TGTGCCAGCAGTCAGAGACAGGGGGGCCGGAGAAGGGATGGCTACACCTTC. Its translation is CASSQRQGGRRRDGYTF.

In this sample, this clonotype turned up many times. J is TRBJ1-1 and V is TRBV20-1; D is possibly TRBD1 (5 bases). This CDR3 region has 12 residues. Per the germline V gene, CDR1 is DFQATT and CDR2 is SNEGSKA (reference sequence). V was pared by 2 bases and J by 5 bases, with 9 bases between. This chain's CDR3 is CSARPGVTEAFF. The CDR3, as DNA: TGCAGTGCTAGACCGGGGGTGACTGAAGCTTTCTTT.

The rearrangement uses TRBV19 and TRBJ2-3, with D possibly being TRBD1 (6 bases). V was trimmed by 5 bases and J by 3 bases, leaving 15 bases between them. This CDR3 is 15 amino acids long. CDR1 is LNHDA and CDR2 is SQIVND in the germline V gene (reference sequence). The CDR3 coding sequence is TGTGCCAGTAGTCCTCTCCTCGGACAGACAGATACGCAGTATTTT. Its translation is CASSPLLGQTDTQYF.

This clonotype has ten or more counts. J is TRBJ2-7 and V is TRBV6-2 or TRBV6-3; unclear D gene. CDR3 size: 14 residues. V lost 0 bases to trimming and J lost 0 bases, with 6 bases between them. CDR1 and CDR2 (germline): MNHEY, SVGEGT. The CDR3 here is CASSYSSSSYEQYF. In DNA, the CDR3 is TGTGCCAGCAGTTACTCGTCTAGCTCCTACGAGCAGTACTTC.

This clonotype was detected a few times. The CDR3 nucleotides read TGTGCCAGCAGTTATTCGGTTTCGGGGGCCCAAGAGACCCAGTACTTC. Amino acid sequence: CASSYSVSGAQETQYF. The chain is built from TRBV6-5 and TRBJ2-5; the D gene could be TRBD1 or TRBD2 (6 bases each). The V and J ends lost 3 bases and 1 base respectively, with 15 bases between them. This CDR3 has 16 residues. Germline lookup yields CDR1 MNHEY and CDR2 SVGAGI.

This clonotype was counted a few times. The chain carries TRBV30 and TRBJ2-1; a possible D gene is TRBD2 (6 bases). The CDR3 length is 13 residues. The germline gives CDR1 GTSNPN, CDR2 SVGIG (reference sequence). V lost 2 bases, J lost 9 bases, and 14 bases lay in between. This CDR3 is CAWSSIRRGEQFF. Here the CDR3 DNA reads TGTGCCTGGAGTAGCATCAGGAGGGGTGAGCAGTTCTTC.